This T cell receptor beta chain was obtained from a study of cytotoxic CD8 clonotypes in ibrutinib-treated CLL. Study details: Response samples were taken after a median about twelve months of treatment, range 6 to 36. Findings and caveats of the study: There were few public clonotypes, and on treatment they contracted or stayed stable. Higher clonality was seen at ibrutinib response and a return toward baseline at progression.

The targeted sequencing depth was 1 in 200,000 to 1 in 1 million T cells. Data came from immunoSEQ multiplex PCR; TCRdb stores just in-frame clones and leaves some out. The sample holds approximately 32,000 clones; about 70% are singletons and the top ten take approximately 30%. With regard to this clone: Its antigen is unidentified.

This CDR3 spans 16 amino acids. Germline trimming cut 4 bases from V and 4 bases from J; bases unmatched to any gene: 13. CDR1 and CDR2 from the germline V gene are MDHEN and SYDVKM. Specimen: PBMCs, collected before ibrutinib treatment. The rearrangement uses TRBV28 and TRBJ2-7; 7 nucleotides align to TRBD2. The clonotype originates from a human donor with chronic lymphocytic leukemia. The CDR3: CASSSHSAGTSYEQYF. CDR3 sequence (DNA): TGTGCCAGCAGTTCGCATTCAGCGGGAACATCGTACGAGCAGTACTTC. The entire variable domain, with the rest obtained from reference TRBV28 and TRBJ2-7, is as follows: DVKVTQSSRYLVKRTGEKVFLECVQDMDHENMFWYRQDPGLGLRLIYFSYDVKMKEKGDIPEGYSVSREKKERFSLILESASTNQTSMYLCASSSHSAGTSYEQYFGPGTRLTVT.